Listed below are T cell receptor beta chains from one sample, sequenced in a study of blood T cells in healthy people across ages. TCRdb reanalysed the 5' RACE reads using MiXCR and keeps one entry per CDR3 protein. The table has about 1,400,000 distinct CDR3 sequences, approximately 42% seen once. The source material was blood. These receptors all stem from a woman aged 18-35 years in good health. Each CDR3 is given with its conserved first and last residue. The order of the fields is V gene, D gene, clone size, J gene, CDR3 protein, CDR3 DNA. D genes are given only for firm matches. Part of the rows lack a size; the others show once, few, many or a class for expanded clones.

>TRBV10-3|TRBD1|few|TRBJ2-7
CAISDKTGAYEQYF
TGTGCCATCAGTGACAAGACAGGGGCCTACGAGCAGTACTTC
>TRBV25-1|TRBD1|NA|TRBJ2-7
CASSNGTAGRAFYEQYF
TGTGCCAGCAGTAACGGGACAGCAGGACGAGCTTTCTACGAGCAGTACTTC
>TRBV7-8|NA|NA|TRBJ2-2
CASSFQPGELFF
TGTGCCAGCAGCTTTCAGCCCGGGGAGCTGTTTTTT
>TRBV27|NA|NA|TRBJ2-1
CASSLNTGNEQFF
TGTGCCAGCAGTCTCAACACCGGCAATGAGCAGTTCTTC
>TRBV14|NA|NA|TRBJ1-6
CASSFDRASDSPLHF
TGTGCCAGCAGTTTTGACCGGGCTTCGGATTCACCCCTCCACTTT
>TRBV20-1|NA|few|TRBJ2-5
CRAQGGGETQYF
TGCAGGGCTCAGGGAGGGGGAGAGACCCAGTACTTC
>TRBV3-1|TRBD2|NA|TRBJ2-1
CASRFSGGANEQFF
TGTGCCAGCAGATTCAGCGGGGGGGCAAATGAGCAGTTCTTC
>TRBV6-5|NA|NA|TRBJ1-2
CASSYSPLSYGYTF
TGTGCCAGCAGTTACTCACCCCTCTCCTATGGCTACACCTTC
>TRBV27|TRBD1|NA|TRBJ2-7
CASSSFYLGQGASYEQYF
TGTGCCAGCAGTTCCTTCTACCTCGGACAGGGGGCCTCCTACGAGCAGTACTTC
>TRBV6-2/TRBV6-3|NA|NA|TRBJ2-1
CASGSLRNEQFF
TGTGCCAGCGGGTCCCTACGCAATGAGCAGTTCTTC
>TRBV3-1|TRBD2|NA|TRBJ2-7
CAAGLVGGRSDEQYF
TGTGCCGCCGGACTAGTGGGAGGGCGTTCGGACGAGCAGTACTTC
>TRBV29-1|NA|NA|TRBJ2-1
CSVEQVYNEQFF
TGCAGCGTTGAACAGGTGTACAATGAGCAGTTCTTC
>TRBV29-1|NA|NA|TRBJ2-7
CSVEKGRGDGAYEQYF
TGCAGCGTTGAAAAAGGGAGGGGGGATGGGGCCTACGAGCAGTACTTC
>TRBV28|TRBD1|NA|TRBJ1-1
CASSFPDRGFNTEAFF
TGTGCCAGCAGTTTCCCGGACAGGGGGTTCAACACTGAAGCTTTCTTT
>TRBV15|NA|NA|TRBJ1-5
CATSREVRGQPQHF
TGTGCCACCAGCAGGGAAGTAAGGGGACAGCCCCAGCATTTT
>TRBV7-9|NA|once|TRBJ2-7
CASSLARSQGSEQYF
TGTGCCAGCAGCTTAGCCAGAAGTCAGGGCAGCGAGCAGTACTTC
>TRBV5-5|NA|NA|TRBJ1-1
CASSGNRVTEAFF
TGTGCCAGCAGCGGCAACAGGGTCACTGAAGCTTTCTTT
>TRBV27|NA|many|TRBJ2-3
CASRPAQGLGDTQYF
TGTGCCAGCAGGCCGGCGCAGGGGTTAGGGGATACGCAGTATTTT
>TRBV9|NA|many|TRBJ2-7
CASSVEDGSYEQYF
TGTGCCAGCAGCGTTGAGGACGGGTCCTACGAGCAGTACTTC
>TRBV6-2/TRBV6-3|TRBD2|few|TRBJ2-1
CASSKDRDYSYNEQFF
TGTGCCAGCAGTAAAGACCGGGACTACTCCTACAATGAGCAGTTCTTC
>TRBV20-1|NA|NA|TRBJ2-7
CSGVNSYSGNEQYF
TGCAGTGGGGTGAACAGCTACTCTGGGAACGAGCAGTACTTC
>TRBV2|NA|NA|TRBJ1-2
CASSAEPTMIHRTYGYTF
TGTGCCAGCAGTGCAGAGCCCACTATGATACACCGGACCTATGGCTACACCTTC
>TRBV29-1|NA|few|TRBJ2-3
CSVEGTATTDTQYF
TGCAGCGTTGAAGGGACGGCGACCACAGATACGCAGTATTTT
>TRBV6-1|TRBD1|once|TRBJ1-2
CASGETGANYGYTF
TGTGCCAGCGGGGAGACAGGGGCGAACTATGGCTACACCTTC
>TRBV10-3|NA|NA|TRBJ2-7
CATEWVNGHEQYF
TGTGCCACCGAATGGGTCAACGGCCACGAGCAGTACTTC
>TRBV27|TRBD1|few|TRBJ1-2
CASSPSGTGGLHGYTF
TGTGCCAGCAGTCCGTCCGGGACAGGGGGCTTACATGGCTACACCTTC
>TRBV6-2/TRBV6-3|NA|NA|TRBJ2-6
CASSYDGATVRSGANVLTF
TGTGCCAGCAGTTACGACGGGGCAACGGTTCGCTCTGGGGCCAACGTCCTGACTTTC
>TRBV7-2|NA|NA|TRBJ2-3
CASSLRPHAAPPQYF
TGTGCCAGCAGCTTACGTCCCCATGCAGCCCCCCCGCAGTATTTT
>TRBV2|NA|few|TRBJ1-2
CASSEVGSRGYTF
TGTGCCAGCAGTGAGGTGGGTTCCCGCGGCTACACCTTC
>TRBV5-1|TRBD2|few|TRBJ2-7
CASSFSSGRGNEQYF
TGCGCCAGCAGCTTTTCGTCCGGGAGGGGGAACGAGCAGTACTTC
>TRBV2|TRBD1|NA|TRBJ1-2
CASSDPIWTGGNYGYTF
TGTGCCAGCAGTGATCCAATCTGGACAGGGGGTAACTATGGCTACACCTTC